Each of the 9 T cell receptor beta chains below was sequenced from the same sample in a study of OX40 agonist ivuxolimab in advanced cancers. Sequenced by immunoSEQ multiplex PCR; TCRdb stores in-frame clones only, minus some. In the table there are under 50,000 clones, 92% of which are singletons. The sample consisted of CD4+ or CD8+ T cells sorted from blood, taken in a trial of the OX40 agonist ivuxolimab. Every receptor here comes from an adult with an advanced solid tumor such as melanoma, head and neck, liver or kidney cancer.

The gene calls are TRBV9 and TRBJ2-1, with a weak D call TRBD1 (6 bases). V lost 3 bases and J 6 bases, leaving 16 bases between the germline ends. This CDR3 has 15 amino acids. Per germline, CDR1 SGDLS and CDR2 YYNGEE. CDR3 residues: CASSEGQLSGNEQFF. As DNA, the CDR3 is TGTGCCAGCAGCGAGGGACAACTCAGCGGCAATGAGCAGTTCTTC.

This chain links TRBV18 with TRBJ2-1; possible D gene TRBD2, 5 bases. Germline CDR1 is KGHSH and CDR2 is LQKENI. The ends were cut back, 4 bases at V and 5 bases at J, with 21 bases in the middle. The CDR3 length is 17 residues. CDR3 nucleotide sequence: TGTGCCAGCTCACACTCGTACCGGGGTTCTAAGGACAATGAGCAGTTCTTC. It encodes CASSHSYRGSKDNEQFF.

The rearrangement links TRBV11-2 to TRBJ2-3; 16 bases fit TRBD2. Germline CDR1 SGHAT, CDR2 FQNNGV. V lost 1 base and J lost 5; bases outside the gene matches: 9. CDR3 length: 19 residues. CDR3: CASSLVEGLAGGYRDTQYF. DNA of the CDR3: TGTGCCAGCAGCTTAGTAGAGGGACTAGCGGGAGGGTACCGAGATACGCAGTATTTT.

The chain combines TRBV7-7 with TRBJ2-5, with D unresolved. Trimming took 2 bases from V and 2 from J, leaving 9 bases between them. Germline assignment: CDR1 SSHAT and CDR2 FNYEAQ (reference sequence). The CDR3 length is 14 residues. The CDR3 region has the DNA TGTGCCAGCAGCTTAAACGCAGGACAAGAGACCCAGTACTTC. The encoded protein is CASSLNAGQETQYF. Based on the CDR3 plus reference TRBV7-7 and TRBJ2-5, the full variable domain is GAGVSQSPRYKVTKRGQDVTLRCDPISSHATLYWYQQALGQGPEFLTYFNYEAQPDKSGLPSDRFSAERPEGSISTLTIQRTEQRDSAMYRCASSLNAGQETQYFGPGTRLLVL.

The chain joins TRBV6-6 to TRBJ2-2; no firm D call. CDR3 size: 14 residues. The germline V gene encodes CDR1 MNHNY and CDR2 SVGAGI (reference sequence). Trimming cost V 7 bases and J 0 bases, with 9 bases left between them. The CDR3 DNA reads TGTGCCAGCAAAGCACAGCCGAACACCGGGGAGCTGTTTTTT. Protein product: CASKAQPNTGELFF.

J is TRBJ2-7 and V is TRBV28; TRBD2 matches 8 bases. V shed 5 bases, J shed 5 bases, and the junction held 11 bases outside the gene matches. Germline loops: CDR1 MDHEN, CDR2 SYDVKM. CDR3 length: 15 amino acids. CDR3 residues: CASSRRGGRIDEQYF. The DNA for the CDR3 is TGTGCCAGCAGTAGGCGGGGCGGGAGGATCGACGAGCAGTACTTC.

The CDR3 reads CASSPGQGWTEAFF. As DNA, the CDR3 is TGTGCCAGCAGCCCGGGACAGGGTTGGACTGAAGCTTTCTTT. This chain connects TRBV5-6 to TRBJ1-1; TRBD1 matches at 9 bases. Germline V gene sequence: CDR1 SGHDT, CDR2 YYEEEE. This CDR3 is 14 amino acids long. After removal of 4 bases from V and 5 bases from J, the junction contained 6 bases not matched to a gene.

The gene calls are TRBV12-5 and TRBJ2-1, with TRBD2 matching 7 bases. With V trimmed by 2 bases and J by 10 bases, 11 bases remained unmatched. Germline lookup yields CDR1 LGHNT and CDR2 FRNRAP. CDR3 size: 15 residues. The CDR3 DNA reads TGTGCTAGTGGTTTGTGGGTAGCGGGTCCCGGAGAGCAGTTCTTC. Its translation: CASGLWVAGPGEQFF. The entire variable domain, with the rest obtained from reference TRBV12-5 and TRBJ2-1, is as follows: DARVTQTPRHKVTEMGQEVTMRCQPILGHNTVFWYRQTMMQGLELLAYFRNRAPLDDSGMPKDRFSAEMPDATLATLKIQPSEPRDSAVYFCASGLWVAGPGEQFFGPGTRLTVL.

The CDR3 here is CSVTGADEQFF. The CDR3 bases are TGCAGCGTCACCGGGGCGGATGAGCAGTTCTTC. The J gene is TRBJ2-1, the V gene TRBV29-1; tentatively, D is TRBD1 or TRBD2 (5 bases each). CDR3 length equals 11 residues. V was cut by 6 bases and J by 8 bases, with 11 bases left in between. From germline, CDR1 is SQVTM and CDR2 ANQGSEA.